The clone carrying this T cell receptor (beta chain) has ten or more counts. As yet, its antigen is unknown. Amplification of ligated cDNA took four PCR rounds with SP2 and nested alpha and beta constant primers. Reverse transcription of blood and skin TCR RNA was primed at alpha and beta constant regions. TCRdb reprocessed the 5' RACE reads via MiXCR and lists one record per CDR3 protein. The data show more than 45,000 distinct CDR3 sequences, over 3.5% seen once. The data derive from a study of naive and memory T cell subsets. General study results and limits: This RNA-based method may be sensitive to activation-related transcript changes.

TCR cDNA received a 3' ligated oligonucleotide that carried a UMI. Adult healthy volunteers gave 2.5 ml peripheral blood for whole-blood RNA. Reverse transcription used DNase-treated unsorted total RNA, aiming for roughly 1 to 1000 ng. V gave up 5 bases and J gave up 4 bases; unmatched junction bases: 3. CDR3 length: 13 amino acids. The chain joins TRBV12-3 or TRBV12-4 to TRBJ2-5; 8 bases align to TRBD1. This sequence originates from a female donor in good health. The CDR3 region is CASSADRGETQYF. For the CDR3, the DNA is TGTGCCAGCAGTGCCGACAGGGGAGAGACCCAGTACTTC.